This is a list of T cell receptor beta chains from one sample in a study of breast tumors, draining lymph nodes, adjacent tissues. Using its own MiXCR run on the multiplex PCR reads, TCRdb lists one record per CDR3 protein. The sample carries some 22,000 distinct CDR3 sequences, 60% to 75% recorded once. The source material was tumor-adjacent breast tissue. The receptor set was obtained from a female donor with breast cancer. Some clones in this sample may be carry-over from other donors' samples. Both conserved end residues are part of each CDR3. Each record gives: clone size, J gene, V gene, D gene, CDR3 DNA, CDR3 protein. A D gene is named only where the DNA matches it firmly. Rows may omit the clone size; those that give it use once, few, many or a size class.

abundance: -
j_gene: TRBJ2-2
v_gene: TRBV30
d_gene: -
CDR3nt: TGTGCCTGGAGTTGGCAGGGGAACACCGGGGAGCTGTTTTTT
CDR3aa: CAWSWQGNTGELFF

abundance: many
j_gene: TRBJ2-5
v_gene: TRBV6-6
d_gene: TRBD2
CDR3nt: TGTGCCAGCAGTTCCCCGACTAGCGGGAGAACAGAGACCCAGTACTTC
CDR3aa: CASSSPTSGRTETQYF

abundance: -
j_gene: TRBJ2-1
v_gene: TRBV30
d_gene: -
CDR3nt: TGTGCCTGGAGGGGACGGGACAATGAGCAGTTCTTC
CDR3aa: CAWRGRDNEQFF

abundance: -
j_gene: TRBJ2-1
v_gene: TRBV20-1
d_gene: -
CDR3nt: TGCAGTACAAGTTCCTATCTCAAGGCCGACAATGAGCAGTTCTTC
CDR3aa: CSTSSYLKADNEQFF

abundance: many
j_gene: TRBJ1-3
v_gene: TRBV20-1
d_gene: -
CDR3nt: TGCAGTGCTCGTACCGCAGGGTATTCCATATATTTT
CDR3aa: CSARTAGYSIYF

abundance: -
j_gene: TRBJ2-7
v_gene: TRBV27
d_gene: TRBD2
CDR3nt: TGTGCCAGCAGTCCCAGGTGGGAGGGTATTTACGAGCAGTACTTC
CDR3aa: CASSPRWEGIYEQYF

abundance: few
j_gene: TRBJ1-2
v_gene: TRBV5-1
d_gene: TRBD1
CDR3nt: TGCGCCAGCAGCACGGACAGGGGCTATGGCTACACCTTC
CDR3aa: CASSTDRGYGYTF

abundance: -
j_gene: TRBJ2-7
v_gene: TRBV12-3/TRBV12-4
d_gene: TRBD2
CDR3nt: TGTGCCAGCAGTCCCTCGGGACTAGCGGGAGTCTCCTACGAGCAGTACTTC
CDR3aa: CASSPSGLAGVSYEQYF

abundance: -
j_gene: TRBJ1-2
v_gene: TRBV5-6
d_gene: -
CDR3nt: TGTGCCAGCAGCTTAATACACGGCCCTCTCTATGGCTACACCTTC
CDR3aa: CASSLIHGPLYGYTF

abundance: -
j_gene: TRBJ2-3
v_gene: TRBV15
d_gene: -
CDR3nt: TGTGCCACCAGCAGAGATGCGAGCACAGATACGCAGTATTTT
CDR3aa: CATSRDASTDTQYF

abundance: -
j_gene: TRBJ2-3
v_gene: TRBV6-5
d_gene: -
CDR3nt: TGTGCCAGCAGTTACCTGACAGGATTCACAGATACGCAGTATTTT
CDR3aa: CASSYLTGFTDTQYF

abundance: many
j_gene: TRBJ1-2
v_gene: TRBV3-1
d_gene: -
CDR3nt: TGTGCCAGCAGCCAAGCTGGCAGAAGGGACTATGGCTACACCTTC
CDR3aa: CASSQAGRRDYGYTF

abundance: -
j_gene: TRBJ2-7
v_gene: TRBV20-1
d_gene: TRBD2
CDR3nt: TGCAGTGCTACCGGACTAGCGGGAGCTGTTCGGAACGAGCAGTACTTC
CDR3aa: CSATGLAGAVRNEQYF

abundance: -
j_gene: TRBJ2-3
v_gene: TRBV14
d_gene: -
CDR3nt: TGTGCCAGCAGCCAATTTTCAGATACGCAGTATTTT
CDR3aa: CASSQFSDTQYF

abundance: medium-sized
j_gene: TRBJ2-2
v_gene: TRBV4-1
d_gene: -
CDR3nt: TGCGCCAGCAGCCAAGCGGGGGAGCTGTTTTTT
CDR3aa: CASSQAGELFF

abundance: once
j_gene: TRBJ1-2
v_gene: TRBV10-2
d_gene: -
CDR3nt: TGCGCCAGCAGTGAGGGCTGGGACTCCGGTGGCTACACCTTC
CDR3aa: CASSEGWDSGGYTF

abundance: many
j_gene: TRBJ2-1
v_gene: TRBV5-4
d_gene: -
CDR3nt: TGTGCCAGCAGCGAGCCCTCCAGGGGAGGTGAGCAGTTCTTC
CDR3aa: CASSEPSRGGEQFF

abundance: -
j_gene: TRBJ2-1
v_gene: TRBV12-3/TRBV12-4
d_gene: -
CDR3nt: TGTGCCAGCAGTTTCGCCGGCAATGAGCAGTTCTTC
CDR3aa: CASSFAGNEQFF

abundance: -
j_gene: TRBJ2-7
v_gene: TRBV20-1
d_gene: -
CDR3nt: TGCAGTGCTCCCCGGGATTACTCCTACGAGCAGTACTTC
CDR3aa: CSAPRDYSYEQYF

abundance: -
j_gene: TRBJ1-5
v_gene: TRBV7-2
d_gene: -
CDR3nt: TGTGCCAGCAGCTTAGTCGGGGGTCAGCCCCAGCATTTT
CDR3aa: CASSLVGGQPQHF

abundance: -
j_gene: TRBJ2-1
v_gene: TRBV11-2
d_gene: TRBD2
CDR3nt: TGTGCCAGCAGCTTAGCAGCAGGGACTAGCGGATACAATGAGCAGTTCTTC
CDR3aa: CASSLAAGTSGYNEQFF

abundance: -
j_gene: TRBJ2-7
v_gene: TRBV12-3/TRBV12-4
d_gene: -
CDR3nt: TGTGCCAGCAGTGAGAGATTGGGGGTCGCCTACGAGCAGTACTTC
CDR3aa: CASSERLGVAYEQYF

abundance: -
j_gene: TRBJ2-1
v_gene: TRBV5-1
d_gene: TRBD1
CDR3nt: TGCGCCAGCAGCTTGGGGGACAGGGGGAGTTTCAATGAGCAGTTCTTC
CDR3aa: CASSLGDRGSFNEQFF

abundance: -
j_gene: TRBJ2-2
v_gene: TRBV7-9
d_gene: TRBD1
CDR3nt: TGTGCCAGCAGCCATCGGGACAGCTACACCGGGGAGCTGTTTTTT
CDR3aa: CASSHRDSYTGELFF

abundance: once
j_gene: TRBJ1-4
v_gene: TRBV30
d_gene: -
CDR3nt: TGTGCCTGGAGCGGAGACAGTTGGGAAAAACTGTTTTTT
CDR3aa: CAWSGDSWEKLFF

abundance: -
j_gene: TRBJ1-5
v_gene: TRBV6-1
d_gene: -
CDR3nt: TGTGCCAGCAGGGACGGGGTATCCAATCAGCCCCAGCATTTT
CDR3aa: CASRDGVSNQPQHF

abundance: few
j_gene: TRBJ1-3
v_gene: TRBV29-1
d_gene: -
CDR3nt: TGCAGCGTTGCCCCCCACCAGGGGTCTGGAAACACCATATATTTT
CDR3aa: CSVAPHQGSGNTIYF

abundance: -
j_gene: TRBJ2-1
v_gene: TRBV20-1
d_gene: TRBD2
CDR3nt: TGCAGTGCTAGAGGGGTAGCGGGAGTATTTAATGAGCAGTTCTTC
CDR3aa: CSARGVAGVFNEQFF

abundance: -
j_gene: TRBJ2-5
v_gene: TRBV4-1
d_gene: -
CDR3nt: TGCGCCAGCAGCCAAGAATCCGCCCCAGGGACCCAGTACTTC
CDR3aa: CASSQESAPGTQYF

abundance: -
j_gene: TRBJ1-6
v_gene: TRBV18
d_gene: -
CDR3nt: TGTGCCAGCTCAAACGGCTTCAATAATTCACCCCTCCACTTT
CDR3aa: CASSNGFNNSPLHF